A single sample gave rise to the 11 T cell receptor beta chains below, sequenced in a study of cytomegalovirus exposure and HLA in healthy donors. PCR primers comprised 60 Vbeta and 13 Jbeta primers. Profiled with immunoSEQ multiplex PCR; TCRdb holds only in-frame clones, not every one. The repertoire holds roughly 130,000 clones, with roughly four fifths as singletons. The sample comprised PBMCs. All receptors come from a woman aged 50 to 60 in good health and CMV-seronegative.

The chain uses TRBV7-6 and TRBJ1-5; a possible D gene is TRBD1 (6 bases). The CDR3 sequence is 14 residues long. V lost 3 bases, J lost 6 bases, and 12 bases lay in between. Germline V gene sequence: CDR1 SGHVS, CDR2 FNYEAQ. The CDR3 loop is CASSFGGAGQPQHF. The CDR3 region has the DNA TGTGCCAGCAGCTTTGGGGGCGCAGGTCAGCCCCAGCATTTT.

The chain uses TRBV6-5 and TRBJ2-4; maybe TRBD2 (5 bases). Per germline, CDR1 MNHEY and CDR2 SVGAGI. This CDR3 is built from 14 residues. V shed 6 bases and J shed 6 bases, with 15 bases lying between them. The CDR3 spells CASSLSRGLNIQYF. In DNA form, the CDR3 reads TGTGCCAGCAGCCTATCAAGAGGACTAAACATTCAGTACTTC.

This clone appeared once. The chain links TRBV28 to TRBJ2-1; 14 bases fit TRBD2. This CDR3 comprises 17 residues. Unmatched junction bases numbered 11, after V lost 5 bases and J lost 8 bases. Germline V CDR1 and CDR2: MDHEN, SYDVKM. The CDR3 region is CASSLRLAGGPIYEQFF. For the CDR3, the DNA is TGTGCCAGCAGTCTCAGACTAGCGGGAGGGCCGATTTATGAGCAGTTCTTC.

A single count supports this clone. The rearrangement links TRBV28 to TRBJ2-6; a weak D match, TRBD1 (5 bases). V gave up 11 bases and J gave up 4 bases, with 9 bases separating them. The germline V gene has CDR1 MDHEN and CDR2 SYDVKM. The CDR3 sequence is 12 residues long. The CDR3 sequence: CAVPGGANVLTF. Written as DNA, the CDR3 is TGTGCCGTTCCAGGGGGGGCCAACGTCCTGACTTTC.

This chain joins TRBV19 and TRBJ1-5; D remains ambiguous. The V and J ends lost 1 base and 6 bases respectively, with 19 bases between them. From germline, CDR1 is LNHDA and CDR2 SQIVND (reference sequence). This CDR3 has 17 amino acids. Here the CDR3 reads CASSIGVGGSRGQPQHF. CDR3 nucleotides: TGTGCCAGTAGTATAGGAGTCGGAGGGTCCCGGGGTCAGCCCCAGCATTTT. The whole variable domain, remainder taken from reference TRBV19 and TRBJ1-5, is DGGITQSPKYLFRKEGQNVTLSCEQNLNHDAMYWYRQDPGQGLRLIYYSQIVNDFQKGDIAEGYSVSREKKESFPLTVTSAQKNPTAFYLCASSIGVGGSRGQPQHFGDGTRLSIL.

CDR3 amino acids: CASSDRALSSYEQYV. The CDR3 DNA reads as TGCGCCAGCAGTGACAGGGCCCTAAGCTCCTACGAGCAGTACGTC. This chain joins TRBV10-2 and TRBJ2-7; tentative D call: TRBD1 (5 bases). The length of the CDR3 is 15 residues. The germline gives CDR1 WSHSY, CDR2 SAAADI. Between the trimmed V and J ends, which lost 3 bases and 0 bases, there was a span of 12 bases.

The CDR3 coding sequence is TGTGCCAGCAGTTATGGCGGCAGGGACTACGAGCAGTACTTC. It is translated as CASSYGGRDYEQYF. The gene calls are TRBV6-5 and TRBJ2-7, with a tentative D call TRBD1 (5 bases). From germline, CDR1 is MNHEY and CDR2 SVGAGI. Trimming stripped 3 bases from V and 3 bases from J, with 12 bases between. This CDR3 has 14 residues.

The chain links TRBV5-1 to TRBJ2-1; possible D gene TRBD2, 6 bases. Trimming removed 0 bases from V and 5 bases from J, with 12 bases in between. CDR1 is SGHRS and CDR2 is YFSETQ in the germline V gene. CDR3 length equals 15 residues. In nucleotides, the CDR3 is TGCGCCAGCAGCTTGGGCGCTAGCGAACACAATGAGCAGTTCTTC. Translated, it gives CASSLGASEHNEQFF.

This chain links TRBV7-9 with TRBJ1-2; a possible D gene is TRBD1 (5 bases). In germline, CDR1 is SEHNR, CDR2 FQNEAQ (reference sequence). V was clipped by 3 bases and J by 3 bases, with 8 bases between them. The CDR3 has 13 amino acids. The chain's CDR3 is CASSFQGDYGYTF. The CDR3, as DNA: TGTGCCAGCAGCTTTCAGGGTGACTATGGCTACACCTTC.

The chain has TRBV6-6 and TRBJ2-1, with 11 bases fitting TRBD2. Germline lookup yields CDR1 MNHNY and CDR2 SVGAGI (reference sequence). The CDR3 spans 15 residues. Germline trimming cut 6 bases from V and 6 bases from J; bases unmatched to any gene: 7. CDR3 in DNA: TGTGCCAGCAGGGAACTAGCGGGAGCCCCCAATGAGCAGTTCTTC. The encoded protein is CASRELAGAPNEQFF.

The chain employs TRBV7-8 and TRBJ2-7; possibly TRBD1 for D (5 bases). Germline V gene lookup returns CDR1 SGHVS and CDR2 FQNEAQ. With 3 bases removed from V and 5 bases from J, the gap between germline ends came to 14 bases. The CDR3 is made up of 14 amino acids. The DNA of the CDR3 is TGTGCCAGCAGCTTCGCGGACATGATTAACGAGCAGTACTTC. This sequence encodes CASSFADMINEQYF. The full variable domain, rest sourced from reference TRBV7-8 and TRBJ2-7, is GAGVSQSPRYKVAKRGQDVALRCDPISGHVSLFWYQQALGQGPEFLTYFQNEAQLDKSGLPSDRFFAERPEGSVSTLKIQRTQQEDSAVYLCASSFADMINEQYFGPGTRLTVT.